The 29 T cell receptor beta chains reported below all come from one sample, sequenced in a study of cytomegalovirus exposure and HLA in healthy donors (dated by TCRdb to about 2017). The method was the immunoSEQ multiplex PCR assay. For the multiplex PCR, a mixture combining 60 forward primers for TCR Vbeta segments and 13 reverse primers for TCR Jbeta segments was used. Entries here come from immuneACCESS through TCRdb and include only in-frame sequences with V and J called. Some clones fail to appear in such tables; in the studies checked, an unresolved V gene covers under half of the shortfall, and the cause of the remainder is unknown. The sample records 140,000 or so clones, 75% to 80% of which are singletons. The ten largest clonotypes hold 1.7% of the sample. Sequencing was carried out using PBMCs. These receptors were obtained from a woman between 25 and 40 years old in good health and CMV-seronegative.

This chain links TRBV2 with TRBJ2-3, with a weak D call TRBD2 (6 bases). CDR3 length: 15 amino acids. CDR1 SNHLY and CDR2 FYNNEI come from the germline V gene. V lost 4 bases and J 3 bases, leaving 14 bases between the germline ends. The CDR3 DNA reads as TGTGCCAGCAGTGCTCTTGCGGGAAGGACAGATACGCAGTATTTT. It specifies CASSALAGRTDTQYF.

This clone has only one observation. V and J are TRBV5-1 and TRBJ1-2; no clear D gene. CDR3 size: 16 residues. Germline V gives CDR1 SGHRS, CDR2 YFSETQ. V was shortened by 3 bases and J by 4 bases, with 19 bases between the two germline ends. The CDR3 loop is CASSSGFRSLFYGYTF. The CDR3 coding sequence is TGCGCCAGCAGCTCCGGATTTCGGAGCCTTTTCTATGGCTACACCTTC. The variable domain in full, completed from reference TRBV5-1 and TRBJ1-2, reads KAGVTQTPRYLIKTRGQQVTLSCSPISGHRSVSWYQQTPGQGLQFLFEYFSETQRNKGNFPGRFSGRQFSNSRSEMNVSTLELGDSALYLCASSSGFRSLFYGYTFGSGTRLTVV.

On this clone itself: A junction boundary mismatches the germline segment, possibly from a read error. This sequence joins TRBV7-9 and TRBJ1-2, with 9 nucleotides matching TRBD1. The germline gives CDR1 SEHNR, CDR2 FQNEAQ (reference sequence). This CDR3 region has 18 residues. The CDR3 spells CSSSLRDRDEFFNYGYTF. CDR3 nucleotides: TGTTCCAGCAGCTTAAGGGACAGGGACGAGTTCTTCAACTATGGCTACACCTTC.

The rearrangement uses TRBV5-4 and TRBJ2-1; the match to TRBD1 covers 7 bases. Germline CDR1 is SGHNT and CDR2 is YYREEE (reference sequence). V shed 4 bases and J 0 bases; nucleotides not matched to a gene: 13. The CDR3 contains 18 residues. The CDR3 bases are TGTGCCAGCAGCCCGAGAAGGGGGCCTGGAAGCTCCTACAATGAGCAGTTCTTC. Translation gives CASSPRRGPGSSYNEQFF.

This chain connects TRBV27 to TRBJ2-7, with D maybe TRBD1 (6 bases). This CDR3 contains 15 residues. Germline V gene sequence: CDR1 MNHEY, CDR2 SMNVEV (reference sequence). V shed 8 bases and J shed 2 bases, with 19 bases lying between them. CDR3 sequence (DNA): TGTGCCAGCTCTCAAGGTACAGGGCAAACCTACGAGCAGTACTTC. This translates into CASSQGTGQTYEQYF.

The DNA for the CDR3 is TGTGCCAGCAGCCATCTAGCGGCGGACGTAGGGAACACCGGGGAGCTGTTTTTT. This encodes CASSHLAADVGNTGELFF. The chain links TRBV7-6 to TRBJ2-2, with 7 nucleotides matching TRBD2. Germline trimming cut 5 bases from V and 1 base from J; bases unmatched to any gene: 13. The CDR3 covers 18 residues. Germline V CDR1 and CDR2: SGHVS, FNYEAQ. Based on the CDR3 plus reference TRBV7-6 and TRBJ2-2, the full variable domain is GAGVSQSPRYKVTKRGQDVALRCDPISGHVSLYWYRQALGQGPEFLTYFNYEAQQDKSGLPNDRFSAERPEGSISTLTIQRTEQRDSAMYRCASSHLAADVGNTGELFFGEGSRLTVL.

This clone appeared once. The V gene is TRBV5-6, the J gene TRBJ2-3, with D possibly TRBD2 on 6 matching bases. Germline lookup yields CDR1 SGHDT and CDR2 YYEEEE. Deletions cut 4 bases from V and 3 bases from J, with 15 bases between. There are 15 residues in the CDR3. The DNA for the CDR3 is TGTGCCAGCAGCCCGGCTCGGCGGGGAACAGATACGCAGTATTTT. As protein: CASSPARRGTDTQYF.

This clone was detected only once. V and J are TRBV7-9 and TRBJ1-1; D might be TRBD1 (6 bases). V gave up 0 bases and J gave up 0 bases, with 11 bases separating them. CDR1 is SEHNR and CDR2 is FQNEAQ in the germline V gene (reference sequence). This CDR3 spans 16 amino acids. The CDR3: CASSLAGASLNTEAFF. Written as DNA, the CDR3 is TGTGCCAGCAGCTTAGCGGGGGCGAGTTTGAACACTGAAGCTTTCTTT. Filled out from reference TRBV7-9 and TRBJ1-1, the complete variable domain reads DTGVSQNPRHKITKRGQNVTFRCDPISEHNRLYWYRQTLGQGPEFLTYFQNEAQLEKSRLLSDRFSAERPKGSFSTLEIQRTEQGDSAMYLCASSLAGASLNTEAFFGQGTRLTVV.

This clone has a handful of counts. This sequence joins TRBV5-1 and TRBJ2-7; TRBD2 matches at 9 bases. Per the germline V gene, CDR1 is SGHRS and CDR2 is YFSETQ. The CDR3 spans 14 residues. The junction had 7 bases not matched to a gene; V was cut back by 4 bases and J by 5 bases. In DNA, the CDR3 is TGCGCCAGCAGCGCGGGGGGGCTCCAGGACGAGCAGTACTTC. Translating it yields CASSAGGLQDEQYF.

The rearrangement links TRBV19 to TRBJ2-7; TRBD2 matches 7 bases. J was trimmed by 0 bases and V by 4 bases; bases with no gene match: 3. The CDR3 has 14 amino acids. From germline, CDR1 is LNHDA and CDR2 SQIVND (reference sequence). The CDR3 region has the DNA TGTGCCAGTAGTAGGGTAGCGGGCTCCTACGAGCAGTACTTC. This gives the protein CASSRVAGSYEQYF.

The chain's CDR3 is CASSLADEQYF. CDR3 in DNA: TGTGCCAGCAGCTTGGCGGACGAGCAGTACTTC. This chain joins TRBV5-4 and TRBJ2-7; no reliable D call. CDR1 SGHNT and CDR2 YYREEE come from the germline V gene (reference sequence). The CDR3 is 11 residues long. Trimming pared 0 bases from V and 5 bases from J, leaving 3 bases between.

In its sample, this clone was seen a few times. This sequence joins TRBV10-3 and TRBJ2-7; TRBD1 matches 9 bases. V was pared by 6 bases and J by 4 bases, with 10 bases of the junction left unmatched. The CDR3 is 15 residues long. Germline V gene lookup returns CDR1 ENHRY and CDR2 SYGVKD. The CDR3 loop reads CAIRPGQGWLYEQYF. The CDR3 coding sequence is TGTGCCATCAGACCGGGACAGGGTTGGCTATACGAGCAGTACTTC.

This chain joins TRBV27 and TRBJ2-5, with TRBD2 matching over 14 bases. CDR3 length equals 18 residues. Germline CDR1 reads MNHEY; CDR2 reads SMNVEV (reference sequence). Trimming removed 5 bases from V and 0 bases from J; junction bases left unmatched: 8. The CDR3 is CASSPGLAGGAYQETQYF. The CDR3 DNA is TGTGCCAGCAGTCCCGGACTAGCGGGGGGAGCGTACCAAGAGACCCAGTACTTC.

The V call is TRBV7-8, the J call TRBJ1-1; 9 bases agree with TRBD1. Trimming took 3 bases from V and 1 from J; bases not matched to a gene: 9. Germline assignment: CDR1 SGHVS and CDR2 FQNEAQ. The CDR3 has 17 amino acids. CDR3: CASSLTRQGVTNTEAFF. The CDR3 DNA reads TGTGCCAGCAGCTTGACCCGACAGGGGGTGACGAACACTGAAGCTTTCTTT.

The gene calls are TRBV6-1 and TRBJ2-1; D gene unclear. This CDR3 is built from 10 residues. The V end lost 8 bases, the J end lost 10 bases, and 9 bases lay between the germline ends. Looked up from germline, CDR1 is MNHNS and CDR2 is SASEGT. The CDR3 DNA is TGTGCCAGCTGGTGGAGAGAGCAGTTCTTC. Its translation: CASWWREQFF.

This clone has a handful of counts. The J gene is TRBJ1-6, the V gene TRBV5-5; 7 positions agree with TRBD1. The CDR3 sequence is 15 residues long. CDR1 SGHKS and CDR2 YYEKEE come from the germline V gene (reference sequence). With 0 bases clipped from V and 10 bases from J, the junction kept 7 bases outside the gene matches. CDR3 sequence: CASSLVQGVTSPLHF. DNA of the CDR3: TGTGCCAGCAGCTTGGTCCAGGGGGTAACCTCACCCCTCCACTTT.

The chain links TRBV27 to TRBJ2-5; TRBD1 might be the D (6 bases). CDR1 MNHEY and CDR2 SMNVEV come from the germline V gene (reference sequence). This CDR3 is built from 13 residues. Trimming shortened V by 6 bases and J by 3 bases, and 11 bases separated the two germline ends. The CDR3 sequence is CASRRTVKETQYF. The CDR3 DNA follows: TGTGCCAGCAGACGGACAGTTAAAGAGACCCAGTACTTC.

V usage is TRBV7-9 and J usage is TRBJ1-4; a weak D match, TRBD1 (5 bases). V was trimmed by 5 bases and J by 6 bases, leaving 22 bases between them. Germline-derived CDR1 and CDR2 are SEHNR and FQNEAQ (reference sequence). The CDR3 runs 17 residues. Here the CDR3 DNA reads TGTGCCAGCAGCCCAGGGTCGGGAGGGGTGGAAGATGAAAAACTGTTTTTT. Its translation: CASSPGSGGVEDEKLFF.

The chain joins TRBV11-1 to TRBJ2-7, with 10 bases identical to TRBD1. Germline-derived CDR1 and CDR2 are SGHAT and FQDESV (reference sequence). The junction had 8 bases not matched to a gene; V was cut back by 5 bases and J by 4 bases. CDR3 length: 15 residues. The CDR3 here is CASSQPGQGLYEQYF. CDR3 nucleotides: TGTGCCAGCAGCCAGCCGGGACAGGGGTTATACGAGCAGTACTTC.

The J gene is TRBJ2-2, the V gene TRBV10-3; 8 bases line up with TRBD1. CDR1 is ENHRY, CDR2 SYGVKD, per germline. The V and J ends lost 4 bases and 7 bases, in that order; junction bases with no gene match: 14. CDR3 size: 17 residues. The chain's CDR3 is CAISAQQGGRFGGELFF. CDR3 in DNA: TGTGCCATCAGTGCTCAACAGGGGGGCAGATTCGGCGGGGAGCTGTTTTTT.

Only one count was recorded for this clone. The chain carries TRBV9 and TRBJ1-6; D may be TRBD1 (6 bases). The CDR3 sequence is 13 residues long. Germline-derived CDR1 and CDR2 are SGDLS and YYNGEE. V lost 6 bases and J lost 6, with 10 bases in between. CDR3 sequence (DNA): TGTGCCAGCAACACAGGGCCTAATTCACCCCTCCACTTT. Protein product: CASNTGPNSPLHF.

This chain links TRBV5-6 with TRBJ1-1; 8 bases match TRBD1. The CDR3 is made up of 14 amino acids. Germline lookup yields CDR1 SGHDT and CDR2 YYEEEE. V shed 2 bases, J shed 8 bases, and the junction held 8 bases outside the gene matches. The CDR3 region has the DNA TGTGCCAGCAGCTTTAGTGACAGGGGTGGCGAAGCTTTCTTT. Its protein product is CASSFSDRGGEAFF.

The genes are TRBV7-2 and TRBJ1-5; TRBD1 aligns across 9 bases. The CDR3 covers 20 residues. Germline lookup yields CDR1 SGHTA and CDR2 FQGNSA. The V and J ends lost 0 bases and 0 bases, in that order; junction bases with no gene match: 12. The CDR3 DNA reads TGTGCCAGCAGCTTAGCGGGGGGACAGGGTCGACTCCTTAGCAATCAGCCCCAGCATTTT. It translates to CASSLAGGQGRLLSNQPQHF.

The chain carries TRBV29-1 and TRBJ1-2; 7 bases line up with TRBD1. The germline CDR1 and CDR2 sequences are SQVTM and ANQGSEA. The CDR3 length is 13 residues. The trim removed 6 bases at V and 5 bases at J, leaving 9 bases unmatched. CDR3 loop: CSVDDRVPYGYTF. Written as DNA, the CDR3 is TGCAGCGTAGACGACAGGGTCCCTTATGGCTACACCTTC.

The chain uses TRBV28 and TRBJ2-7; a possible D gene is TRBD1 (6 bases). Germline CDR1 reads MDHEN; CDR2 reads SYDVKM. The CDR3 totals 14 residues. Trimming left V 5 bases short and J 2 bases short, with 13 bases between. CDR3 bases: TGTGCCAGCAGTCGGACAGTTTTGACCTACGAGCAGTACTTC. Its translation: CASSRTVLTYEQYF.

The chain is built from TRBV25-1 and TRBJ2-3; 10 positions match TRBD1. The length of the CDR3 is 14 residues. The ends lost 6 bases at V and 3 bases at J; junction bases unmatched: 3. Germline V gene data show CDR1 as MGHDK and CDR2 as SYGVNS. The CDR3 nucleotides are TGTGCCAGCAGCCGACAGGGGGCTACAGATACGCAGTATTTT. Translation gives CASSRQGATDTQYF.

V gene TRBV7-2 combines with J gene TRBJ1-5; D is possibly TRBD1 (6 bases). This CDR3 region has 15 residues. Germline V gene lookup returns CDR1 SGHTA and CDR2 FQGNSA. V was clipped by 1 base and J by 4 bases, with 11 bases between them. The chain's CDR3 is CASSLGDMGNQPQHF. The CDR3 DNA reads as TGTGCCAGCAGCTTAGGGGACATGGGGAATCAGCCCCAGCATTTT.

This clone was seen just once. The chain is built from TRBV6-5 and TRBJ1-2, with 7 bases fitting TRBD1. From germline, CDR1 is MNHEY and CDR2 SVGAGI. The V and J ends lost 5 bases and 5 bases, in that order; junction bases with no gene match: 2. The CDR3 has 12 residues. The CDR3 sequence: CASSGTDYGYTF. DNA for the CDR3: TGTGCCAGCAGTGGGACAGATTATGGCTACACCTTC.

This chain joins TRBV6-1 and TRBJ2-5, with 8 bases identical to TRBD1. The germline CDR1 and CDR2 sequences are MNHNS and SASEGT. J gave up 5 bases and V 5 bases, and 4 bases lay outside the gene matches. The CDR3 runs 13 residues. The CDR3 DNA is TGTGCCAGCAGTCGACAGGGGAGGGAGACCCAGTACTTC. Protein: CASSRQGRETQYF.